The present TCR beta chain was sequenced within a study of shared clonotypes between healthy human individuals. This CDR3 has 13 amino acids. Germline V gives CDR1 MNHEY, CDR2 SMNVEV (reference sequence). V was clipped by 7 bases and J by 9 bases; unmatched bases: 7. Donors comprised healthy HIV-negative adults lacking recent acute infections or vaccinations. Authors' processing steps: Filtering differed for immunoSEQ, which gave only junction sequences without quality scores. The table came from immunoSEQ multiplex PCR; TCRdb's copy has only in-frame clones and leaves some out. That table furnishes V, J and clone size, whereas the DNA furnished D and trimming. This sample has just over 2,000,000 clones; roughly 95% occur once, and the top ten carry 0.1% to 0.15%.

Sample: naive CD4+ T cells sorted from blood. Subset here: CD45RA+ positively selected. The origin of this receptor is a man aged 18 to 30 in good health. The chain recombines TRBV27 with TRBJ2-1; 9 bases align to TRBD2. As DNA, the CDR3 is TGTGCCAGCACCGTACTAGCGGGTGGTGAGCAGTTCTTC. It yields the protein CASTVLAGGEQFF.